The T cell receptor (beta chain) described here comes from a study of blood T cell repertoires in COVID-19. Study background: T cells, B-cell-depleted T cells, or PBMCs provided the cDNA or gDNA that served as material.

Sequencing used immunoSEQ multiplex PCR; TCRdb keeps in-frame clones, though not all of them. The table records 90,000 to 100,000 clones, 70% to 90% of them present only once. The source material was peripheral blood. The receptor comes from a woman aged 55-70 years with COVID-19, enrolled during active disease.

The CDR3 spells CASTGLAAGEETQYF. The DNA for the CDR3 is TGTGCCAGCACCGGCCTAGCGGCAGGGGAAGAGACCCAGTACTTC. The chain employs TRBV6-5 and TRBJ2-5; TRBD2 might be the D (7 bases). The CDR3 covers 15 residues. Trimming left V 7 bases short and J 3 bases short, with 18 bases between. CDR1 is MNHEY, CDR2 SVGAGI, per germline.